These 15 T cell receptor beta chains originate from one sample sequenced in a study of CXCR3-negative and CXCR3-positive naive CD8 T cells. The study made its TRB cDNA libraries by 5' RACE, adding UMI labels. TCRdb reanalyzed the 5' RACE reads and collapses them to one entry per CDR3 protein, without DNA. This table lists tens of thousands of distinct CDR3 sequences. What was sequenced was naive CXCR3- CD8+ T cells from blood. Subset described: CD45RO-CCR7+CD27+CD95- naive CD8+ T cells lacking CXCR3 (TNR3-). Receptor source: a human donor in good health. Some clones in this sample may be carry-over from other donors' samples.

The gene calls are TRBV7-6 and TRBJ2-7; TCRdb lists TRBD1, though no DNA is available to test this call. This CDR3 is built from 14 residues. The germline gives CDR1 SGHVS, CDR2 FNYEAQ. CDR3 in amino acids: CASSLVLNSYEQYF.

The CDR3 spells CASSLAPTGGLYGYTF. The chain recombines TRBV12-3 or TRBV12-4 with TRBJ1-2; TCRdb's D call of TRBD1 is untestable without DNA. The CDR3 is 16 residues long.

The genes are TRBV4-2 and TRBJ1-1. This CDR3 region has 13 residues. CDR1 and CDR2 from the germline V gene are LGHNA and YNFKEQ. Here the CDR3 reads CASTNLENTEAFF.

The gene calls are TRBV29-1 and TRBJ2-1. Germline loops: CDR1 SQVTM, CDR2 ANQGSEA. CDR3 length: 13 amino acids. CDR3 in amino acids: CSVEVDSYNEQFF.

The chain uses TRBV29-1 and TRBJ1-1; TCRdb returns TRBD1, unconfirmable since there is no DNA. This CDR3 comprises 12 residues. Germline V lookup: CDR1 SQVTM, CDR2 ANQGSEA. CDR3 sequence: CSVLSGGGEAFF. The whole variable domain, remainder taken from reference TRBV29-1 and TRBJ1-1, is SAVISQKPSRDICQRGTSLTIQCQVDSQVTMMFWYRQQPGQSLTLIATANQGSEATYESGFVIDKFPISRPNLTFSTLTVSNMSPEDSSIYLCSVLSGGGEAFFGQGTRLTVV.

The chain uses TRBV29-1 and TRBJ2-7; TCRdb selects TRBD2, and the lack of DNA leaves this call unchecked. The CDR3 length is 15 residues. Per germline, CDR1 SQVTM and CDR2 ANQGSEA. CDR3 loop: CSVEIPGGLTYEQYF.

The CDR3 region is CASSPSGTGTYEQYF. This chain connects TRBV4-3 to TRBJ2-7; no DNA is available, so the TRBD1 call from TCRdb remains unchecked. Germline V gene lookup returns CDR1 LGHNA and CDR2 YSLEER. The CDR3 is made up of 15 amino acids.

The genes are TRBV5-1 and TRBJ1-3; no DNA is available, so the TRBD1 call from TCRdb remains unchecked. This CDR3 is 17 amino acids long. Germline V gene data show CDR1 as SGHRS and CDR2 as YFSETQ. This CDR3 is CASSGWDSQTTGNTIYF.

The rearrangement uses TRBV9 and TRBJ1-1. Germline V gives CDR1 SGDLS, CDR2 YYNGEE. The CDR3 covers 13 residues. The CDR3 is CASSDLGNTEAFF.

The chain links TRBV4-2 to TRBJ2-7; as DNA is missing, the TRBD1 call by TCRdb cannot be tested. Germline loops: CDR1 LGHNA, CDR2 YNFKEQ. This CDR3 has 15 amino acids. The CDR3 spells CASSQPGVISYEQYF.

This clonotype registers medium-sized by frequency. The V and J genes are TRBV6-5 and TRBJ1-1; as DNA is missing, the TRBD1 call by TCRdb cannot be tested. The germline V gene encodes CDR1 MNHEY and CDR2 SVGAGI. The CDR3 runs 18 residues. The CDR3 reads CASSYNPLLRGLNTEAFF.

The V and J genes are TRBV19 and TRBJ1-6; without DNA, the TCRdb call of TRBD1 cannot be checked. The CDR3 loop spans 16 amino acids. Germline lookup yields CDR1 LNHDA and CDR2 SQIVND (reference sequence). The chain's CDR3 is CASSIMRGQGNSPLHF.

V and J are TRBV4-1 and TRBJ2-1. CDR3 length equals 12 residues. Germline V lookup: CDR1 MGHRA, CDR2 YSYEKL. This chain's CDR3 is CASSQVHNEQFF.

This chain joins TRBV20-1 and TRBJ2-3; the D gene TCRdb calls, TRBD2, cannot be checked with no DNA. This CDR3 has 16 amino acids. The germline V gene has CDR1 DFQATT and CDR2 SNEGSKA (reference sequence). CDR3 in amino acids: CSARDIRRGDTDTQYF.

This chain uses TRBV10-2 with TRBJ2-5; the TRBD1 assignment by TCRdb is unverifiable without DNA. The CDR3 has 13 amino acids. The V gene's germline CDR1 is WSHSY and CDR2 SAAADI. CDR3 sequence: CASRPTGSKTQYF.